The entry that follows covers one TCR beta chain sequence. The sample originates from a study of T-cell reconstitution after alpha-beta-depleted transplantation in children. The V gene lost 4 bases and the J gene lost 8 bases, with 12 bases spanning the gap. CDR1 and CDR2 (germline): SGHDN, FVKESK. This CDR3 is 13 amino acids long. A TCRbeta library incorporating unique molecular identifiers was prepared. TCRdb independently ran MiXCR on the PCR reads; one entry per CDR3 protein. The sample lists more than 200,000 distinct CDR3 sequences; about 8.7% were seen once. The chain uses TRBV14 and TRBJ2-4; D perhaps matches TRBD1 (6 bases). Sequences were derived from PBMCs, mostly from graft donor cells, sampled 360 days after TCRalphabeta/CD19-depleted stem cell transplant. The clonotype originates from a male patient aged 2-10 years who had a stem cell transplant for acute myeloid leukemia, so the T cells may come from the graft donor. CDR3 in amino acids: CASSRGAGDIQYF. For the CDR3, the DNA is TGTGCCAGCAGCCGAGGGGCAGGGGACATTCAGTACTTC.